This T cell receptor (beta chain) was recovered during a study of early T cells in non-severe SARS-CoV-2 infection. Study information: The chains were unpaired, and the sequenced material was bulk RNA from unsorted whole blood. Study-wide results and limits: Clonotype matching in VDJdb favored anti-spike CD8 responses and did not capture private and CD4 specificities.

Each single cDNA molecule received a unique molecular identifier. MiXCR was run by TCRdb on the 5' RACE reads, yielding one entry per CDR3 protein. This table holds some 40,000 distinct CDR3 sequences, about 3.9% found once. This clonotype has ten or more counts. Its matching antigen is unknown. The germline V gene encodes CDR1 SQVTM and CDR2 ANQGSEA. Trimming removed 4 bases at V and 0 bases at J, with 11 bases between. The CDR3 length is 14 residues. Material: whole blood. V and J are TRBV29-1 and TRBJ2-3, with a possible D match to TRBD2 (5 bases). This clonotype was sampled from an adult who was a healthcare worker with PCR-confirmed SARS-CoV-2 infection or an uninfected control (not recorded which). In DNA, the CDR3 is TGCAGCGTTGGATTTGGCGGGAGCACAGATACGCAGTATTTT. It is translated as CSVGFGGSTDTQYF.